The following is a T cell receptor beta chain sequence with its context. Per germline, CDR1 SGHRS and CDR2 YFSETQ. There are 18 residues in the CDR3. Trimming at V came to 3 bases and at J to 7 bases, leaving 16 bases not matched to a gene. The record originates from a study of control samples from healthy donors and cancer patients. Profiled with immunoSEQ multiplex PCR; TCRdb holds only in-frame clones, not every one. Of roughly 200,000 clones in the sample, 85% to 95% were seen once. J is TRBJ1-4 and V is TRBV5-1, with 9 nucleotides matching TRBD1. Material: blood. The receptor comes from a man between 18 and 35 years old in good health. Written as DNA, the CDR3 is TGCGCCAGCAGCTGGCGGGACAGGGCGTCACCCTGGATTGAAAAACTGTTTTTT. Protein: CASSWRDRASPWIEKLFF. Combining the CDR3 with reference TRBV5-1 and TRBJ1-4 gives the whole variable domain KAGVTQTPRYLIKTRGQQVTLSCSPISGHRSVSWYQQTPGQGLQFLFEYFSETQRNKGNFPGRFSGRQFSNSRSEMNVSTLELGDSALYLCASSWRDRASPWIEKLFFGSGTQLSVL.